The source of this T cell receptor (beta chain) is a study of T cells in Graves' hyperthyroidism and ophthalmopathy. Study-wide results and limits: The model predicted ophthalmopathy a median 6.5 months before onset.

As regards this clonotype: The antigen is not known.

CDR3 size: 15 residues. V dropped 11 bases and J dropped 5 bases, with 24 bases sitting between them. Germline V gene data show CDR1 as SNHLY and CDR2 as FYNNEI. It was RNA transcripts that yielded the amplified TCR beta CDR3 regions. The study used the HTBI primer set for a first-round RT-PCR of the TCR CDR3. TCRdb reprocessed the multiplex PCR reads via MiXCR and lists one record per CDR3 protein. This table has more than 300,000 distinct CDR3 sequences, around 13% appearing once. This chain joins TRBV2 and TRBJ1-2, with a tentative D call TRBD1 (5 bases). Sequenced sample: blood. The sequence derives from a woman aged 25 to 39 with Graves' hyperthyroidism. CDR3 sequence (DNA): TGTGCCCCTCAGCGGATAAGGGGTGTAGGGTATGGCTACACCTTC. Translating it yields CAPQRIRGVGYGYTF. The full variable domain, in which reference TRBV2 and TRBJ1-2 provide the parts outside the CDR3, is EPEVTQTPSHQVTQMGQEVILRCVPISNHLYFYWYRQILGQKVEFLVSFYNNEISEKSEIFDDQFSVERPDGSNFTLKIRSTKLEDSAMYFCAPQRIRGVGYGYTFGSGTRLTVV.